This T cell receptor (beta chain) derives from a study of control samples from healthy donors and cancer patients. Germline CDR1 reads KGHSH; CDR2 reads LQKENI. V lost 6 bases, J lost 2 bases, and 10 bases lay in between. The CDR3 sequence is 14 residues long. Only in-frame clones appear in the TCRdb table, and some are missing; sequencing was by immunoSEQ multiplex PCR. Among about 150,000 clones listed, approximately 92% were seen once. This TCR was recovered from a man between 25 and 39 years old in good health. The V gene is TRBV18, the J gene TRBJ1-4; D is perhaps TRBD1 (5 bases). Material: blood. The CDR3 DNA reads TGTGCCAGCTCGAGGGACGGGACTAATGAAAAACTGTTTTTT. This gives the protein CASSRDGTNEKLFF. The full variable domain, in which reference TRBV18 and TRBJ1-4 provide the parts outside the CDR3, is NAGVMQNPRHLVRRRGQEARLRCSPMKGHSHVYWYRQLPEEGLKFMVYLQKENIIDESGMPKERFSAEFPKEGPSILRIQQVVRGDSAAYFCASSRDGTNEKLFFGSGTQLSVL.